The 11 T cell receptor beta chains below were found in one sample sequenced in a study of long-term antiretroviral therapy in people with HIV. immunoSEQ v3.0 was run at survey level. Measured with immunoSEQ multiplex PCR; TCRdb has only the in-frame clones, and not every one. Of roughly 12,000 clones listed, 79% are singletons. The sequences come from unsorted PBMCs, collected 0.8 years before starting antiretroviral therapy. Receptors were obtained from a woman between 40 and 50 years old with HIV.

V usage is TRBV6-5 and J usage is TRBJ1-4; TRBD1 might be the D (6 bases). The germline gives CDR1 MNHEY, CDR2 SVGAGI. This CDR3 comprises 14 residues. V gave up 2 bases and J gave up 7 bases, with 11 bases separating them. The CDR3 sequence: CASSYGGRTEKLFF. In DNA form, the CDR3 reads TGTGCCAGCAGTTACGGGGGGCGAACTGAAAAACTGTTTTTT.

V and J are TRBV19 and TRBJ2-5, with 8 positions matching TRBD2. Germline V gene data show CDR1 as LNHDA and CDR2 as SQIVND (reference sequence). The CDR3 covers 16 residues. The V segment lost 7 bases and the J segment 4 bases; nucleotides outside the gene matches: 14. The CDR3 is CASTDGGAGVGETQYF. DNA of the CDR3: TGTGCCAGTACTGATGGAGGAGCGGGAGTCGGAGAGACCCAGTACTTC. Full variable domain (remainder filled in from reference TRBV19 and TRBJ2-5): DGGITQSPKYLFRKEGQNVTLSCEQNLNHDAMYWYRQDPGQGLRLIYYSQIVNDFQKGDIAEGYSVSREKKESFPLTVTSAQKNPTAFYLCASTDGGAGVGETQYFGPGTRLLVL.

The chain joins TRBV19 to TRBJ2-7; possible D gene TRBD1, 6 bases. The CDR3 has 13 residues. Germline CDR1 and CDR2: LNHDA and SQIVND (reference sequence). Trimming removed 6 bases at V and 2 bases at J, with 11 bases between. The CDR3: CASRIQGAYEQYF. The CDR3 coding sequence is TGTGCCAGTAGGATACAGGGAGCCTACGAGCAGTACTTC.

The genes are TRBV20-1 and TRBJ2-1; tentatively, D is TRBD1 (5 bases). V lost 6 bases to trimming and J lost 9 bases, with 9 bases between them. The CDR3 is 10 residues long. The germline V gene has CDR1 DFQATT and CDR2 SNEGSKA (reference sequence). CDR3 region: CSATGLEQFF. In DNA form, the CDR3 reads TGCAGTGCAACAGGTCTTGAGCAGTTCTTC.

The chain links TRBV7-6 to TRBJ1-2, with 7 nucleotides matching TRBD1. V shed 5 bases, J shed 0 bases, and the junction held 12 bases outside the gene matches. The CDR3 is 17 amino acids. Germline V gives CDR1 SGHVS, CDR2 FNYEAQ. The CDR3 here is CASSPYLGTVANYGYTF. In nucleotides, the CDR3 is TGTGCCAGCAGCCCCTATCTAGGGACAGTAGCTAACTATGGCTACACCTTC.

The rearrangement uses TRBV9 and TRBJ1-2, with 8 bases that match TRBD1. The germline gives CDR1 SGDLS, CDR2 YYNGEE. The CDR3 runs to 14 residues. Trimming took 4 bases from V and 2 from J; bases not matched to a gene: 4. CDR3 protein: CASSPRQGNYGYTF. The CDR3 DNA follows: TGTGCCAGCAGCCCAAGACAGGGGAACTATGGCTACACCTTC.

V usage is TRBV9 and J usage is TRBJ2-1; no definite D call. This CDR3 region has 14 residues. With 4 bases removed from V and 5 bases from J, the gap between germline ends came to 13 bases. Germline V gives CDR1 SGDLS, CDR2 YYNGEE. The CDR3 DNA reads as TGTGCCAGCAGCCTGCGGTCTGGGCACAATGAGCAGTTCTTC. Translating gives CASSLRSGHNEQFF.

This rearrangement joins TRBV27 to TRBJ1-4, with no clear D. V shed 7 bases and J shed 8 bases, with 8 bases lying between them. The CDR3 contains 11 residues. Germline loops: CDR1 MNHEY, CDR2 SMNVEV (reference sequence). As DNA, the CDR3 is TGTGCCAGCATGGAGAACGAAAAACTGTTTTTT. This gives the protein CASMENEKLFF.

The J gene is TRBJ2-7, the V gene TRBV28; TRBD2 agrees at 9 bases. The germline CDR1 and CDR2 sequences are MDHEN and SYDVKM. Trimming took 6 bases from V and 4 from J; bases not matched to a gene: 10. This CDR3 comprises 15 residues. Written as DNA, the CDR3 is TGTGCCAGCAGACAATTAGCGGGAGTACGGTACGAGCAGTACTTC. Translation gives CASRQLAGVRYEQYF.

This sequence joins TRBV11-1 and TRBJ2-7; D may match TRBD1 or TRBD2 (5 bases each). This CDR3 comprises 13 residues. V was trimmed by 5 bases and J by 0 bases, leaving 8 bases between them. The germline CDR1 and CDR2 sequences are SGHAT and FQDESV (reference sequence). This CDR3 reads CASSLGTSYEQYF. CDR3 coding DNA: TGTGCCAGCAGCCTAGGGACCTCCTACGAGCAGTACTTC. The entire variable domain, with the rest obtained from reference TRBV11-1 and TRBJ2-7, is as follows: EAEVAQSPRYKITEKSQAVAFWCDPISGHATLYWYRQILGQGPELLVQFQDESVVDDSQLPKDRFSAERLKGVDSTLKIQPAELGDSAMYLCASSLGTSYEQYFGPGTRLTVT.

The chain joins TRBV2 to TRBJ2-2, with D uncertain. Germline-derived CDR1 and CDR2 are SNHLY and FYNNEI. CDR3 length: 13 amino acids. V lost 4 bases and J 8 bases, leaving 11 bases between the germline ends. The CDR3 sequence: CASSVEVWGELFF. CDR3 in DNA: TGTGCCAGCAGTGTTGAGGTCTGGGGGGAGCTGTTTTTT.